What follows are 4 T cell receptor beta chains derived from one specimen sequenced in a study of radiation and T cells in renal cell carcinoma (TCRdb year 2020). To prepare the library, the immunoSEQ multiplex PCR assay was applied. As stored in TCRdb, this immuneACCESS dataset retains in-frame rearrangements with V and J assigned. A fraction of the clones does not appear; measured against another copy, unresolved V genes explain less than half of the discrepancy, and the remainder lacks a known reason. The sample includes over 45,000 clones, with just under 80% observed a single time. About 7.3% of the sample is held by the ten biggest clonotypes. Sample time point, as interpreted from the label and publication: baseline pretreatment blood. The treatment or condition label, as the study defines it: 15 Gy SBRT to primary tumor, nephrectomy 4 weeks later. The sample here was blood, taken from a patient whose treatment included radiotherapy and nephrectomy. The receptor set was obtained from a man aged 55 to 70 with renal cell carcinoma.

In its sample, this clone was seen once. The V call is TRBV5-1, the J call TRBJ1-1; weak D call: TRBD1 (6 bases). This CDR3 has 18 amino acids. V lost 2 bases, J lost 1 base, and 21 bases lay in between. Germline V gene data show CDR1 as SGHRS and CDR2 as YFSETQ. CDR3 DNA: TGCGCCAGCAGCTTTCCCCCGGGGGCGAGCTCCGCGAACACTGAAGCTTTCTTT. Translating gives CASSFPPGASSANTEAFF.

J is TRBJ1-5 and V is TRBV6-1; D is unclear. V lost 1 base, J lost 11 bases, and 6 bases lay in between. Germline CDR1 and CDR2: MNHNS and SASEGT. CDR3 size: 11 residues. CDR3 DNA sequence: TGTGCCAGCAGTGAAGAGGTATCCCAGCATTTT. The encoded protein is CASSEEVSQHF.

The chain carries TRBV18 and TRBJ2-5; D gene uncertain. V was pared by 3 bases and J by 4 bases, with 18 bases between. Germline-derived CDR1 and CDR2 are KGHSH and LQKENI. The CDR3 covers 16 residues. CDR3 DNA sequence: TGTGCCAGCTCACCGAACCCTCCGGCATTGGGAGAGACCCAGTACTTC. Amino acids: CASSPNPPALGETQYF.

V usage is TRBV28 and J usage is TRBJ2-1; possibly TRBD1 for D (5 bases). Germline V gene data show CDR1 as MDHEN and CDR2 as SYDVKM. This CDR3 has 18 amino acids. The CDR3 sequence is CATIRAVYSQSSYNEQFF. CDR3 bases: TGTGCTACGATCAGGGCGGTATATTCCCAGAGCTCCTACAATGAGCAGTTCTTC. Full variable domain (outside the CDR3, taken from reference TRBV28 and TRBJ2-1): DVKVTQSSRYLVKRTGEKVFLECVQDMDHENMFWYRQDPGLGLRLIYFSYDVKMKEKGDIPEGYSVSREKKERFSLILESASTNQTSMYLCATIRAVYSQSSYNEQFFGPGTRLTVL.